These T cell receptor beta chains were read from a single sample in a study of T cell responses to AZD1222 COVID-19 vaccine. Some clones are missing from TCRdb's copy, which holds only in-frame ones; the method was immunoSEQ multiplex PCR. The repertoire includes some 170,000 clones, approximately 90% of them detected once, and about 3% sits in the top ten. Sequenced material: peripheral blood, taken on day 0 of AZD1222 vaccination. The receptor set was obtained from an adult in good health. CDR3s include the opening cysteine and the closing phenylalanine or tryptophan. A D gene is named only where the DNA matches it firmly. Expanded clones are given a class, and other clones once, few, many or no size at all.

D gene: -; V gene: TRBV21-1; J gene: TRBJ1-5; clone size: -; CDR3 DNA: TGTGCCAGCAGCCTCCGGGCTTCGGGGGGGGCTCAGCCCCAGCATTTT; CDR3 protein: CASSLRASGGAQPQHF
D gene: -; V gene: TRBV6-5; J gene: TRBJ1-6; clone size: -; CDR3 DNA: TGTGCCATCGATCAAACGGTGTATAATTCACTCCTCCACTTT; CDR3 protein: CAIDQTVYNSLLHF
D gene: -; V gene: TRBV5-1; J gene: TRBJ2-7; clone size: -; CDR3 DNA: TGCGCCAGCAGCTTGGAGGGGTGGACAAGTTCCTACGAGCAGTACTTC; CDR3 protein: CASSLEGWTSSYEQYF
D gene: -; V gene: TRBV5-4; J gene: TRBJ1-1; clone size: -; CDR3 DNA: TGTGCCAGCAGCTTGGGGGTAGGAGGGAACACTGAAGCTTTCTTT; CDR3 protein: CASSLGVGGNTEAFF
D gene: -; V gene: TRBV30; J gene: TRBJ2-2; clone size: -; CDR3 DNA: TGTGCCTGGATGACGGGGCCTTGGACCGGGGAGCTGTTTTTT; CDR3 protein: CAWMTGPWTGELFF
D gene: -; V gene: TRBV11-3; J gene: TRBJ2-3; clone size: -; CDR3 DNA: TGTGCCAGCAGCCCCGGTCTGACAGATACGCAGTATTTT; CDR3 protein: CASSPGLTDTQYF
D gene: TRBD1; V gene: TRBV18; J gene: TRBJ2-7; clone size: few; CDR3 DNA: TGTGCCAGCTCCCTCGGGACAGGGCTTCTCTACGAGCAGTACTTC; CDR3 protein: CASSLGTGLLYEQYF
D gene: TRBD2; V gene: TRBV5-4; J gene: TRBJ2-7; clone size: -; CDR3 DNA: TGTGCCAGCAGCTTGGAGCGGGAGAGTAAGCAGTACTTC; CDR3 protein: CASSLERESKQYF
D gene: -; V gene: TRBV6-5; J gene: TRBJ1-1; clone size: few; CDR3 DNA: TGTGCCAGCAGTTCAAAGGGCGGCAGGGCATATGAAGCTTTCTTT; CDR3 protein: CASSSKGGRAYEAFF
D gene: -; V gene: TRBV2; J gene: TRBJ1-1; clone size: once; CDR3 DNA: TGTGCCAGCAAGGGCAGGGTGTCGAACACTGAAGCTTTCTTT; CDR3 protein: CASKGRVSNTEAFF
D gene: -; V gene: TRBV20-1; J gene: TRBJ1-1; clone size: -; CDR3 DNA: TGCAGTGCTACAGAGAACACTGAAGCTTTCTTT; CDR3 protein: CSATENTEAFF
D gene: -; V gene: TRBV6-5; J gene: TRBJ2-1; clone size: -; CDR3 DNA: TGTGCCAGCAGTATAGCGAGGACCTACAATGAGCAGTTCTTC; CDR3 protein: CASSIARTYNEQFF
D gene: TRBD1; V gene: TRBV6-5; J gene: TRBJ1-6; clone size: few; CDR3 DNA: TGTGCCAGCAGACGGGACAGTTATAATTCACCCCTCCACTTT; CDR3 protein: CASRRDSYNSPLHF
D gene: -; V gene: TRBV7-9; J gene: TRBJ1-2; clone size: -; CDR3 DNA: TGTGCCAGCAGCTTAGGGACGGACTATGGCTACACCTTC; CDR3 protein: CASSLGTDYGYTF
D gene: TRBD1; V gene: TRBV3-1/TRBV3-2; J gene: TRBJ1-3; clone size: -; CDR3 DNA: TGTGCCAGCAGCCCGTACCACAGGGGGAATTCTGGAAACACCATATATTTT; CDR3 protein: CASSPYHRGNSGNTIYF
D gene: TRBD1; V gene: TRBV19; J gene: TRBJ1-2; clone size: -; CDR3 DNA: TGTGCCAGTAGTACAGGGGGCGCCTATGGCTACACCTTC; CDR3 protein: CASSTGGAYGYTF
D gene: -; V gene: TRBV5-4; J gene: TRBJ2-1; clone size: -; CDR3 DNA: TGTGCCAGCAGCCTAGTAGAGGGGCAGTTCTTC; CDR3 protein: CASSLVEGQFF